This TCR beta chain was sequenced in a study of shared clonotypes between healthy human individuals. Study summary: The study used three CD4 naive, three CD4 memory, two CD8 naive and one CD8 memory plate per donor.

Naive-designated CD8 cells lacked CD45RO, were positively enriched for CCR7, and omitted terminally differentiated effector memory CD45RA+ cells. The study, taken as a whole, reports: Generally, naive subsets came out with larger estimated richness than memory subsets. Generation probabilities of non-shared clonotypes were lower (relative to those shared by all four donors).

Using approximately 200 ng DNA, 30,000 or so T cell genomes, the sorted-subset replicate PCRs were run. The protocol was immunoSEQ multiplex PCR, while the TCRdb copy is restricted to in-frame clones and leaves out a portion. This table holds 2 million or so clones, about 95% found once. Germline V gives CDR1 LGHNT, CDR2 FRNRAP. The CDR3 sequence is 15 residues long. The trim removed 9 bases at V and 8 bases at J, leaving 9 bases unmatched. To note about this clone: The target antigen is unknown.

Sequencing was done on a sample of naive CD8+ T cells sorted from blood. The V gene is TRBV12-5, the J gene TRBJ2-1; 14 bases are a match to TRBD2. The receptor was derived from a man aged 18 to 35 in good health. CDR3 in amino acids: CASSPGLAGVDEQFF. Here the CDR3 DNA reads TGTGCTAGCTCCCCGGGACTAGCGGGAGTCGATGAGCAGTTCTTC.